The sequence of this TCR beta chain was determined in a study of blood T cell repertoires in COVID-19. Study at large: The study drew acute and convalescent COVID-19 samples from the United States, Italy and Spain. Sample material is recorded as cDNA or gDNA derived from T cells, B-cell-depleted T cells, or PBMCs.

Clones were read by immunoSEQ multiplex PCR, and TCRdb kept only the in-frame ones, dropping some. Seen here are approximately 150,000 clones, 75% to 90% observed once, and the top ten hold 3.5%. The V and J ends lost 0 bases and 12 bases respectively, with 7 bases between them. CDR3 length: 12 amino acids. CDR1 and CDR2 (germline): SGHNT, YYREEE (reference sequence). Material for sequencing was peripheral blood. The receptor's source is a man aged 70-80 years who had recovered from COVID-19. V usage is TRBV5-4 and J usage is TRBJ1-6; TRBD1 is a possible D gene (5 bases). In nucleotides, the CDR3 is TGTGCCAGCAGCTTGGTGGGGGGACCCCTCCACTTT. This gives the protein CASSLVGGPLHF.